A single sample is the source of the 20 T cell receptor beta chains below, sequenced in a study of long-term antiretroviral therapy in people with HIV. Version v3.0 of the immunoSEQ assay was performed at survey level. Sequencing was performed with immunoSEQ multiplex PCR; in TCRdb, only in-frame clones are kept and a portion is missing. Counted here are 25,000 to 35,000 clones, roughly 83% occurring once; the ten biggest clones make up roughly 10%. The sample in question was unsorted PBMCs, obtained 2.8 years after starting antiretroviral therapy. All receptors come from a man younger than 40 with HIV.

The gene calls are TRBV14 and TRBJ2-7, with 7 bases fitting TRBD2. This CDR3 contains 13 residues. Losses at the gene ends were 4 bases for V and 2 bases for J; bases not matched to a gene: 2. CDR1 SGHDN and CDR2 FVKESK come from the germline V gene. The CDR3 region has the DNA TGTGCCAGCAGCCCGGCGGGAGCCTACGAGCAGTACTTC. Protein sequence: CASSPAGAYEQYF.

The chain's CDR3 is CASSLSHRNTEAFF. Written as DNA, the CDR3 is TGTGCCAGCAGCTTAAGCCACAGGAACACTGAAGCTTTCTTT. The chain employs TRBV4-2 and TRBJ1-1; no definite D call. The V end lost 5 bases, the J end lost 1 base, and 11 bases lay between the germline ends. This CDR3 spans 14 amino acids. The germline V gene has CDR1 LGHNA and CDR2 YNFKEQ.

The chain uses TRBV19 and TRBJ2-2; TRBD1 matches at 8 bases. With V trimmed by 7 bases and J by 0 bases, 4 bases remained unmatched. Germline lookup yields CDR1 LNHDA and CDR2 SQIVND (reference sequence). The CDR3 runs to 15 residues. The CDR3 DNA reads as TGTGCCAGTACCCGGACAGGGACGAACACCGGGGAGCTGTTTTTT. Encoded protein: CASTRTGTNTGELFF.

The V call is TRBV5-5, the J call TRBJ2-1; 9 nucleotides match TRBD2. Germline trimming cut 7 bases from V and 10 bases from J; bases unmatched to any gene: 15. The CDR3 runs 15 residues. Germline V gene sequence: CDR1 SGHKS, CDR2 YYEKEE (reference sequence). The CDR3 is CASLDALAGLPEQFF. The DNA for the CDR3 is TGTGCCAGCTTAGACGCCCTAGCGGGGCTTCCCGAGCAGTTCTTC.

V gene TRBV10-3 combines with J gene TRBJ2-1; tentatively, D is TRBD1 or TRBD2 (5 bases each). V shed 11 bases and J shed 5 bases, with 13 bases lying between them. CDR3 length: 12 amino acids. CDR1 is ENHRY and CDR2 is SYGVKD in the germline V gene. CDR3 in amino acids: CALGTGNNEQFF. The CDR3 coding sequence is TGTGCCCTCGGGACGGGAAACAATGAGCAGTTCTTC.

CDR3 coding DNA: TGTGCCAGCTCACCATCCCGCTCCTACAATGAGCAGTTCTTC. Translating it yields CASSPSRSYNEQFF. The chain links TRBV18 to TRBJ2-1, with D unclear. Germline V lookup: CDR1 KGHSH, CDR2 LQKENI. CDR3 length equals 14 residues. V lost 2 bases and J 0 bases, leaving 5 bases between the germline ends.

This rearrangement joins TRBV10-1 to TRBJ2-1, with a tentative D call TRBD2 (6 bases). The CDR3 runs 17 residues. V lost 2 bases to trimming and J lost 2 bases, with 16 bases between them. Germline values: CDR1 WNHNN, CDR2 SYGVQD (reference sequence). This CDR3 is CASSENYGGAPYNEQFF. The CDR3 nucleotides read TGCGCCAGCAGTGAGAATTACGGGGGAGCCCCCTACAATGAGCAGTTCTTC.

The rearrangement uses TRBV18 and TRBJ2-7, with 9 bases that match TRBD1. V trimming: 3 bases; J trimming: 3 bases; junction bases outside the gene matches: 3. The CDR3 has 14 amino acids. Germline V gene sequence: CDR1 KGHSH, CDR2 LQKENI. Here the CDR3 DNA reads TGTGCCAGCTCACCGTTGACAGGGGGCTACGAGCAGTACTTC. Amino acid sequence: CASSPLTGGYEQYF.

This clone was observed a single time. V gene TRBV7-2 combines with J gene TRBJ1-1, with a weak D call TRBD1 (6 bases). Trimming left V 1 base short and J 1 base short, with 7 bases between. The CDR3 runs to 14 residues. CDR1 is SGHTA and CDR2 is FQGNSA in the germline V gene. CDR3 in DNA: TGTGCCAGCAGCTTAGGGACAGCGAACACTGAAGCTTTCTTT. It yields the protein CASSLGTANTEAFF.

The genes are TRBV10-3 and TRBJ1-4; 7 bases are a match to TRBD1. Germline V gene sequence: CDR1 ENHRY, CDR2 SYGVKD. This CDR3 has 13 amino acids. The junction had 9 bases not matched to a gene; V was cut back by 9 bases and J by 8 bases. The CDR3 loop reads CAISGTEREKLFF. The CDR3 DNA reads TGTGCCATTTCCGGGACAGAGAGAGAAAAACTGTTTTTT.

This clone was found once. The chain uses TRBV4-1 and TRBJ1-3; 7 bases match TRBD1. CDR1 is MGHRA and CDR2 is YSYEKL in the germline V gene. This CDR3 is 15 amino acids long. Trimming cost V 3 bases and J 4 bases; bases outside gene matches: 6. The CDR3 DNA sequence: TGCGCCAGCAGCCAGACAGGGTCGAACGGAAACACCATATATTTT. It encodes CASSQTGSNGNTIYF.

The CDR3 reads CASSQVGESAQYF. DNA for the CDR3: TGTGCCAGCAGCCAAGTGGGGGAATCGGCGCAGTATTTT. The rearrangement links TRBV14 to TRBJ2-3; D tentatively fits TRBD1 or TRBD2 (5 bases each). V was trimmed by 1 base and J by 10 bases, leaving 12 bases between them. Germline V gene sequence: CDR1 SGHDN, CDR2 FVKESK. The CDR3 is made up of 13 amino acids.

The chain has TRBV28 and TRBJ2-7; 15 bases are a match to TRBD2. The ends lost 6 bases at V and 3 bases at J; junction bases unmatched: 18. The V gene's germline CDR1 is MDHEN and CDR2 SYDVKM. CDR3 length: 20 residues. CDR3 in DNA: TGTGCCAGCAGCCCTCTAGGGCCGGGACTAGCGGGAGGCTTTCACTACGAGCAGTACTTC. It is translated as CASSPLGPGLAGGFHYEQYF.

A single count supports this clone. This chain connects TRBV28 to TRBJ2-7; 16 bases match TRBD2. Germline V gives CDR1 MDHEN, CDR2 SYDVKM. This CDR3 has 20 residues. V trimming: 5 bases; J trimming: 4 bases; junction bases outside the gene matches: 17. CDR3 DNA: TGTGCCAGCAGTCCGATCGGCGGGACTAGCGGGAGGGCCAGTGGATACGAGCAGTACTTC. Translation gives CASSPIGGTSGRASGYEQYF.

This chain uses TRBV7-2 with TRBJ2-1; 7 bases are shared with TRBD2. CDR1 and CDR2 from the germline V gene are SGHTA and FQGNSA. The CDR3 extends over 15 amino acids. After removal of 1 base from V and 7 bases from J, the junction contained 7 bases not matched to a gene. This CDR3 reads CASSLGGLVFNEQFF. CDR3 DNA: TGTGCCAGCAGCTTAGGTGGACTAGTATTTAATGAGCAGTTCTTC.

The chain couples TRBV11-2 to TRBJ1-1; 9 nucleotides match TRBD1. Germline lookup yields CDR1 SGHAT and CDR2 FQNNGV. Germline trimming cut 5 bases from V and 1 base from J; bases unmatched to any gene: 2. The length of the CDR3 is 14 residues. The CDR3 nucleotides read TGTGCCAGCAGCCTGACAGGGGGGAACACTGAAGCTTTCTTT. Translation gives CASSLTGGNTEAFF.

The rearrangement uses TRBV6-5 and TRBJ2-7; weak D call: TRBD2 (7 bases). This CDR3 is built from 14 residues. Germline values: CDR1 MNHEY, CDR2 SVGAGI. The V end was cut by 8 bases, the J end by 0 bases, with 14 bases between. CDR3 bases: TGTGCCAGCTGGGGGGGCTACAGCTCCTACGAGCAGTACTTC. This sequence encodes CASWGGYSSYEQYF.

The chain carries TRBV28 and TRBJ2-1; perhaps TRBD1 as D (6 bases). With 2 bases removed from V and 11 bases from J, the gap between germline ends came to 13 bases. The CDR3 loop spans 13 amino acids. Germline V gene sequence: CDR1 MDHEN, CDR2 SYDVKM. In DNA, the CDR3 is TGTGCCAGCAGTTTAGAAACCGGGACAAAGCAGTTCTTC. It translates to CASSLETGTKQFF.

The gene calls are TRBV28 and TRBJ1-1, with a tentative D call TRBD1 (6 bases). Trimming left V 2 bases short and J 6 bases short, with 10 bases between. The CDR3 covers 13 residues. The germline V gene encodes CDR1 MDHEN and CDR2 SYDVKM. DNA for the CDR3: TGTGCCAGCAGTTTAACAAGGGGGGCTGAAGCTTTCTTT. This gives the protein CASSLTRGAEAFF.

This sequence joins TRBV5-6 and TRBJ2-3; the match to TRBD1 covers 9 bases. CDR3 length equals 16 residues. The germline V gene has CDR1 SGHDT and CDR2 YYEEEE. Unmatched junction bases numbered 10, after V lost 4 bases and J lost 4 bases. The CDR3 bases are TGTGCCAGCAGCGTCAGGGACAGGGTAGGCGCAGATACGCAGTATTTT. The encoded protein is CASSVRDRVGADTQYF.